This paragraph reports one T cell receptor (beta chain). This sample was taken from a study of cytomegalovirus exposure and HLA in healthy donors. The V gene lost 0 bases and the J gene lost 2 bases, with 4 bases spanning the gap. Germline CDR1 and CDR2: MNHEY and SMNVEV (reference sequence). This CDR3 comprises 13 residues. With 60 Vbeta and 13 Jbeta primers, the PCR was carried out. Clones were read by immunoSEQ multiplex PCR, and TCRdb kept only the in-frame ones, dropping some. This table holds some 130,000 clones, around 82% found once. The chain uses TRBV27 and TRBJ1-2; D is uncertain. This sequence was found in a boy between 10 and 17 years old in good health and CMV-seronegative. Sequencing was carried out using PBMCs. CDR3: CASSLSENYGYTF. The CDR3 DNA is TGTGCCAGCAGTTTATCAGAGAACTATGGCTACACCTTC.